In its sample, the clone carrying this T cell receptor (beta chain) was seen a few times. Antigen: not known. A much larger clone differs by one base, so this may be a read error. RNA transcripts served as the template for amplifying TCR beta CDR3 regions. Using the HTBI primer set, a first-round RT-PCR was run on the TCR CDR3. TCRdb re-called the multiplex PCR reads with MiXCR, one entry per CDR3 protein. The sample records around 340,000 distinct CDR3 sequences, 15% to 20% being singletons. The germline CDR1 and CDR2 sequences are MDHEN and SYDVKM. CDR3 length: 15 residues. This entry belongs to a study of T cells in Graves' hyperthyroidism and ophthalmopathy. Broader study findings: The blood repertoire included most of the expanded thyroid clonotypes above 0.001. The model anticipated ophthalmopathy a median around six months pre-onset.

Patients were excluded for uncontrolled infection, other autoimmune disease, pregnancy or lactation. Clinical symptoms, serum thyroxine, TRAb, thyroid ultrasound and orbital computed tomography established diagnosis. The material sequenced was blood. The TCR sequence derives from a woman in her 40s with Graves' ophthalmopathy. The chain combines TRBV28 with TRBJ1-2; 7 nucleotides agree with TRBD1. The DNA for the CDR3 is TGTGCCAGCAGTTTATTAGGACAGGAGAACTATGGCTACTCCTTC. Amino acid sequence: CASSLLGQENYGYSF.